The T cell receptor (beta chain) under discussion was sequenced for a study of tumor-infiltrating lymphocytes in primary liver carcinoma. Whole-study context: The number of productive TCRbeta reads per sample ranged from roughly 3.5 to 7.13 million and was similar across tissue types.

TCR beta cDNA was made from 500 ng total RNA with a constant-region primer. Researchers made the TCR beta libraries by running three nested multiplex PCR rounds with slightly modified ARM-PCR. TCRdb passed the multiplex PCR reads through MiXCR, listing each CDR3 protein once. This sample yields a few hundred thousand distinct CDR3 sequences, of which approximately 58% are seen a single time; approximately 17% belongs to the top ten. RNA isolated from unsorted whole blood supplied the blood RNA, with germline DNA also extracted. Before the operation took place, around 4 milliliters of peripheral blood were collected. About this clonotype: The junction shows a germline mismatch at one end, possibly a read error.

What was sequenced was peripheral blood. This TCR derives from a woman aged 25 to 39 with primary liver carcinoma and hepatitis B virus infection.

CDR3 region: CTSNSWWGGDIQYF. CDR3 in DNA: TGTACCAGCAACTCCTGGTGGGGGGGAGACATTCAGTACTTC. This sequence joins TRBV11-2 and TRBJ2-4, with 7 bases aligning to TRBD2. The CDR3 has 14 residues. Germline V gene data show CDR1 as SGHAT and CDR2 as FQNNGV.